This TCR beta chain was found in a study of blood T cell repertoires in COVID-19. As for the study in general: COVID-19 samples from acute and convalescent phases originated in the United States, Italy and Spain. The cDNA or gDNA used as material had been derived from T cells, B-cell-depleted T cells, or PBMCs.

Authors' data handling: By means of reference gene primer amplification, nucleated cell counts were estimated. The method was immunoSEQ multiplex PCR; TCRdb's version includes in-frame clones alone and lacks a portion of them. That table is the source of V, J and clone size, and D and trimming were worked out from the DNA. Among almost 400,000 clones listed, 70% to 90% were seen once. Seattle patients were enrolled while actively infected and followed longitudinally. Sequenced sample: peripheral blood. The TCR was taken from a woman aged 55-70 years with COVID-19, enrolled during active disease.

The CDR3 bases are TGTGCCAGCAGCTTGGGGGCGGGGGGCCTCCTCGGGGAGCTGTTTTTT. It yields the protein CASSLGAGGLLGELFF. The gene calls are TRBV7-2 and TRBJ2-2; 8 nucleotides line up with TRBD2. The CDR3 is made up of 16 amino acids. Germline V gives CDR1 SGHTA, CDR2 FQGNSA. J gave up 7 bases and V 3 bases, and 10 bases lay outside the gene matches.